This T cell receptor beta chain is drawn from a study of T cell responses to AZD1222 COVID-19 vaccine. Sequencing was performed with immunoSEQ multiplex PCR; in TCRdb, only in-frame clones are kept and a portion is missing. The sample holds 95,000 to 150,000 clones, 85% to 95% seen once. This clone was picked up one time. Its matching antigen is unknown. Study-wide results and limits: Sampled repertoires all dated from after the peak T cell response. Spike-specific TCR breadth and depth rose after two AZD1222 doses. Unmutated variant regions are reportedly targeted by nearly half of spike-specific TCRs.

This CDR3 has 17 residues. Unmatched junction bases numbered 13, after V lost 5 bases and J lost 1 base. In germline, CDR1 is SGDLS, CDR2 YYNGEE. The TCR originated in an adult who received the AZD1222 COVID-19 vaccine. Specimen: peripheral blood, collected 28 days after the second AZD1222 dose. This chain uses TRBV9 with TRBJ1-1, with 8 bases identical to TRBD1. This CDR3 is CASSPIEQGGKNTEAFF. The CDR3 bases are TGTGCCAGCAGTCCCATTGAACAGGGGGGAAAGAACACTGAAGCTTTCTTT.